Listed here are 31 T cell receptor beta chains from one sample, sequenced in a study of Ad26.COV2.S vaccination and SARS-CoV-2 variants. Measured with immunoSEQ multiplex PCR; TCRdb has only the in-frame clones, and not every one. The sample shows around 250,000 clones, around 87% of them seen only once. As for treatment: some 20 received Ad26.COV2.S at low or high dose, single or two shots; about 5 received placebo; per-sample allocation not given. Sampling was performed 63 days after the first vaccine or placebo injection. The specimen was peripheral blood, collected in a trial of Ad26.COV2.S vaccine versus placebo. The receptors stem from a person between 18 and 65 years old who received the Ad26.COV2.S COVID-19 vaccine or a placebo.

The chain uses TRBV5-1 and TRBJ2-1; D is unclear. The germline CDR1 and CDR2 sequences are SGHRS and YFSETQ. V lost 5 bases and J 0 bases, leaving 12 bases between the germline ends. The CDR3 is 15 amino acids. In nucleotides, the CDR3 is TGCGCCAGCAGTCAGCGCACGAGCTCCTACAATGAGCAGTTCTTC. Its translation: CASSQRTSSYNEQFF.

The chain combines TRBV30 with TRBJ2-3, with TRBD2 matching 9 bases. With 0 bases clipped from V and 2 bases from J, the junction kept 9 bases outside the gene matches. The CDR3 is 17 amino acids. CDR1 is GTSNPN, CDR2 SVGIG, per germline (reference sequence). CDR3 coding DNA: TGTGCCTGGAGTGTACGAGGCGGGAGGGCAAACACAGATACGCAGTATTTT. Its protein product is CAWSVRGGRANTDTQYF.

This rearrangement joins TRBV2 to TRBJ2-1; weak D call: TRBD1 (6 bases). The CDR3 spans 16 residues. Between the trimmed V and J ends, which lost 6 bases and 4 bases, there was a span of 19 bases. The germline gives CDR1 SNHLY, CDR2 FYNNEI. The CDR3, as DNA: TGTGCCAGCAGGTTAAGGGACCCAGGGGAATACAATGAGCAGTTCTTC. Its translation is CASRLRDPGEYNEQFF. Based on the CDR3 plus reference TRBV2 and TRBJ2-1, the full variable domain is EPEVTQTPSHQVTQMGQEVILRCVPISNHLYFYWYRQILGQKVEFLVSFYNNEISEKSEIFDDQFSVERPDGSNFTLKIRSTKLEDSAMYFCASRLRDPGEYNEQFFGPGTRLTVL.

This clone occurred once. This chain joins TRBV10-3 and TRBJ1-3; 7 bases are shared with TRBD1. Germline V gives CDR1 ENHRY, CDR2 SYGVKD. The length of the CDR3 is 16 residues. V shed 4 bases and J 0 bases; nucleotides not matched to a gene: 6. The CDR3 loop reads CAISGGDSRSGNTIYF. The CDR3 nucleotides are TGTGCCATCAGTGGGGGGGACAGTCGCTCTGGAAACACCATATATTTT.

The chain combines TRBV3-1 (or the pseudogene TRBV3-2) with TRBJ2-2; 8 bases agree with TRBD1. The CDR3 contains 17 residues. CDR1 LGHDT and CDR2 YNNKEL come from the germline V gene (reference sequence). V was pared by 3 bases and J by 1 base, with 7 bases of the junction left unmatched. The CDR3 DNA reads TGTGCCAGCAGCCAGACAGGGGAGTTGGGGAACACCGGGGAGCTGTTTTTT. Its protein product is CASSQTGELGNTGELFF.

The chain uses TRBV2 and TRBJ1-3, with a tentative D call TRBD1 (5 bases). Trimming took 6 bases from V and 2 from J, leaving 11 bases between them. The CDR3 runs 14 residues. The germline gives CDR1 SNHLY, CDR2 FYNNEI. Written as DNA, the CDR3 is TGTGCCAGCAGGGGGGTCACTGCTGGAAACACCATATATTTT. This codes for CASRGVTAGNTIYF.

V usage is TRBV20-1 and J usage is TRBJ2-3, with D tentatively TRBD1 or TRBD2 (5 bases each). This CDR3 has 11 residues. The V end was cut by 2 bases, the J end by 6 bases, with 6 bases between. CDR1 is DFQATT, CDR2 SNEGSKA, per germline (reference sequence). CDR3 in DNA: TGCAGTGCTAGATGGGGGGATACGCAGTATTTT. Amino acids: CSARWGDTQYF.

The V and J genes are TRBV2 and TRBJ2-1; D might be TRBD2 (6 bases). The CDR3 sequence is 15 residues long. V was pared by 2 bases and J by 0 bases, with 8 bases between. CDR1 is SNHLY and CDR2 is FYNNEI in the germline V gene. CDR3 sequence reads: CASSESGSSYNEQFF. The DNA for the CDR3 is TGTGCCAGCAGTGAATCCGGGAGCTCCTACAATGAGCAGTTCTTC. Full variable domain (remainder filled in from reference TRBV2 and TRBJ2-1): EPEVTQTPSHQVTQMGQEVILRCVPISNHLYFYWYRQILGQKVEFLVSFYNNEISEKSEIFDDQFSVERPDGSNFTLKIRSTKLEDSAMYFCASSESGSSYNEQFFGPGTRLTVL.

This chain connects TRBV9 to TRBJ2-7; tentatively, D is TRBD2 (7 bases). The CDR3 is made up of 14 amino acids. The V and J ends lost 0 bases and 3 bases respectively, with 10 bases between them. Germline lookup yields CDR1 SGDLS and CDR2 YYNGEE. This CDR3 reads CASSVEGGNYEQYF. The CDR3 region has the DNA TGTGCCAGCAGCGTAGAGGGGGGGAACTACGAGCAGTACTTC.

This chain connects TRBV3-1 (or the pseudogene TRBV3-2) to TRBJ2-1; 9 bases are a match to TRBD2. V was pared by 3 bases and J by 8 bases, with 23 bases of the junction left unmatched. Germline V CDR1 and CDR2: LGHDT, YNNKEL (reference sequence). The CDR3 has 20 amino acids. CDR3 nucleotides: TGTGCCAGCAGCCAGTCCCGGGCGGCGGGAGGGCCGTGGTTTGGCCATGAGCAGTTCTTC. Amino acid sequence: CASSQSRAAGGPWFGHEQFF.

This clone showed up just once. The chain couples TRBV6-5 to TRBJ2-7; the match to TRBD2 covers 11 bases. The V and J ends lost 4 bases and 6 bases, in that order; junction bases with no gene match: 2. The V gene's germline CDR1 is MNHEY and CDR2 SVGAGI. CDR3 length equals 13 residues. The CDR3 sequence is CASSSSGRPEQYF. The CDR3 DNA sequence: TGTGCCAGCAGTTCTAGCGGGAGGCCCGAGCAGTACTTC.

This clone has more than one count but fewer than ten. The rearrangement links TRBV2 to TRBJ2-7; D may be TRBD2 (5 bases). Germline V gene sequence: CDR1 SNHLY, CDR2 FYNNEI. The CDR3 has 15 residues. Between the trimmed V and J ends, which lost 4 bases and 2 bases, there was a span of 15 bases. The CDR3 DNA reads as TGTGCCAGCAGTGGGTCCAGCGGTTCCCCCTACGAGCAGTACTTC. It yields the protein CASSGSSGSPYEQYF.

The table lists this clone with a few counts. The gene calls are TRBV2 and TRBJ2-2, with D possibly TRBD1 on 5 matching bases. The V gene lost 10 bases and the J gene lost 6 bases, with 12 bases spanning the gap. Germline CDR1 and CDR2: SNHLY and FYNNEI. There are 12 residues in the CDR3. CDR3 loop: CATRVLPGELFF. CDR3 DNA sequence: TGTGCCACCAGGGTTCTCCCCGGGGAGCTGTTTTTT.

The chain carries TRBV30 and TRBJ1-2; weak D call: TRBD1 (6 bases). In germline, CDR1 is GTSNPN, CDR2 SVGIG (reference sequence). The CDR3 spans 13 residues. V lost 2 bases, J lost 6 bases, and 13 bases lay in between. The CDR3 coding sequence is TGTGCCTGGAGTCAGGGACACTTCAATGGCTACACCTTC. Amino acid sequence: CAWSQGHFNGYTF. The complete variable domain, with remaining parts taken from reference TRBV30 and TRBJ1-2, reads SQTIHQWPATLVQPVGSPLSLECTVEGTSNPNLYWYRQAAGRGLQLLFYSVGIGQISSEVPQNLSASRPQDRQFILSSKKLLLSDSGFYLCAWSQGHFNGYTFGSGTRLTVV.

This chain joins TRBV5-4 and TRBJ1-1, with unresolved D. The germline CDR1 and CDR2 sequences are SGHNT and YYREEE (reference sequence). V was clipped by 1 base and J by 0 bases, with 7 bases between them. The length of the CDR3 is 14 residues. The CDR3 nucleotides read TGTGCCAGCAGCTTGACGGAAATGAACACTGAAGCTTTCTTT. Its protein is CASSLTEMNTEAFF.

This clone was detected once. The genes are TRBV3-1 (or the pseudogene TRBV3-2) and TRBJ2-5; weak D call: TRBD1 (5 bases). V dropped 0 bases and J dropped 1 base, with 12 bases sitting between them. Germline V lookup: CDR1 LGHDT, CDR2 YNNKEL (reference sequence). This CDR3 contains 16 residues. The chain's CDR3 is CASSQDSGHIQETQYF. CDR3 bases: TGTGCCAGCAGCCAAGATAGTGGACATATCCAAGAGACCCAGTACTTC.

The rearrangement uses TRBV5-1 and TRBJ2-1; 7 nucleotides agree with TRBD2. The junction had 11 bases not matched to a gene; V was cut back by 4 bases and J by 4 bases. Germline assignment: CDR1 SGHRS and CDR2 YFSETQ. CDR3 length: 16 amino acids. CDR3 coding DNA: TGCGCCAGCAGCCCCTTGGCTAGCGGCATTTACAATGAGCAGTTCTTC. Protein: CASSPLASGIYNEQFF.

The chain combines TRBV7-8 with TRBJ2-3, with 9 nucleotides matching TRBD2. Trimming removed 2 bases from V and 1 base from J; junction bases left unmatched: 4. The CDR3 spans 16 residues. In germline, CDR1 is SGHVS, CDR2 FQNEAQ. This CDR3 reads CASSLLPSGGTDTQYF. The CDR3, as DNA: TGTGCCAGCAGCTTACTTCCTAGCGGGGGCACAGATACGCAGTATTTT.

This clone was found once. The rearrangement joins TRBV10-3 to TRBJ2-3; 14 bases match TRBD2. The V gene's germline CDR1 is ENHRY and CDR2 SYGVKD. CDR3 length: 18 amino acids. After removal of 6 bases from V and 1 base from J, the junction contained 9 bases not matched to a gene. CDR3 coding DNA: TGTGCCATCAGGCCGGGACTAGCGGGAGTAAGGGGCACAGATACGCAGTATTTT. This gives the protein CAIRPGLAGVRGTDTQYF.

The chain carries TRBV7-2 and TRBJ2-3; D gene uncertain. This CDR3 comprises 13 residues. V lost 3 bases and J lost 4, with 8 bases in between. From germline, CDR1 is SGHTA and CDR2 FQGNSA. This chain's CDR3 is CASSFAEADTQYF. CDR3 DNA sequence: TGTGCCAGCAGCTTCGCCGAAGCAGATACGCAGTATTTT. Variable domain in full (rest from reference TRBV7-2 and TRBJ2-3): GAGVSQSPSNKVTEKGKDVELRCDPISGHTALYWYRQSLGQGLEFLIYFQGNSAPDKSGLPSDRFSAERTGGSVSTLTIQRTQQEDSAVYLCASSFAEADTQYFGPGTRLTVL.

The chain carries TRBV6-6 and TRBJ1-2; possible D gene TRBD1, 5 bases. The CDR3 spans 14 residues. The ends were cut back, 7 bases at V and 4 bases at J, with 16 bases in the middle. Germline assignment: CDR1 MNHNY and CDR2 SVGAGI (reference sequence). Here the CDR3 reads CASNGGTLIYGYTF. CDR3 nucleotide sequence: TGTGCCAGCAATGGGGGGACGCTCATCTATGGCTACACCTTC.

The J gene is TRBJ1-2, the V gene TRBV28, with D maybe TRBD1 (5 bases). V was clipped by 4 bases and J by 6 bases, with 12 bases between them. The CDR3 extends over 13 amino acids. Germline V gene data show CDR1 as MDHEN and CDR2 as SYDVKM. The CDR3 loop is CASSSVPGHGYTF. In DNA, the CDR3 is TGTGCCAGCAGTTCAGTTCCGGGGCATGGCTACACCTTC.

V usage is TRBV29-1 and J usage is TRBJ2-3; TRBD2 matches at 10 bases. V lost 6 bases and J lost 3; bases outside the gene matches: 15. CDR1 is SQVTM and CDR2 is ANQGSEA in the germline V gene. CDR3 size: 17 residues. CDR3 DNA: TGCAGCGTCTCAGGGATTTCCGGGACTAGCGTTACAGATACGCAGTATTTT. It codes for CSVSGISGTSVTDTQYF.

The chain employs TRBV19 and TRBJ1-2; D is possibly TRBD1 (5 bases). Trimming cost V 7 bases and J 9 bases, with 21 bases left between them. This CDR3 contains 14 residues. CDR1 is LNHDA, CDR2 SQIVND, per germline (reference sequence). CDR3 loop: CASTQSGGIRSYTF. DNA of the CDR3: TGTGCCAGTACCCAATCGGGGGGGATTAGGAGCTACACCTTC.

The chain couples TRBV5-8 to TRBJ1-1; no definite D call. The germline V and J ends were trimmed by 0 bases and 6 bases, with 6 bases remaining between them. Germline V lookup: CDR1 SGHTS, CDR2 YDEGEE. This CDR3 comprises 12 residues. CDR3 sequence: CASSLDRSEAFF. The CDR3 nucleotides are TGTGCCAGCAGCTTGGATAGGTCTGAAGCTTTCTTT. The variable domain in full, completed from reference TRBV5-8 and TRBJ1-1, reads EAGVTQSPTHLIKTRGQQATLRCSPISGHTSVYWYQQALGLGLQFLLWYDEGEERNRGNFPPRFSGRQFPNYSSELNVNALELEDSALYLCASSLDRSEAFFGQGTRLTVV.

The V gene is TRBV10-3, the J gene TRBJ2-7; 10 positions agree with TRBD1. CDR3 length: 14 residues. V lost 7 bases to trimming and J lost 3 bases; unmatched junction nucleotides: 6. Germline V gene data show CDR1 as ENHRY and CDR2 as SYGVKD. The CDR3 coding sequence is TGTGCCATCAATGGACAGGGGGGGCACTACGAGCAGTACTTC. It translates to CAINGQGGHYEQYF.

V usage is TRBV2 and J usage is TRBJ1-1; no definite D call. The germline V and J ends were trimmed by 6 bases and 2 bases, with 10 bases remaining between them. CDR3 size: 13 residues. Germline CDR1 is SNHLY and CDR2 is FYNNEI. In nucleotides, the CDR3 is TGTGCCAGCAGGGCCCGGTATAACACTGAAGCTTTCTTT. This codes for CASRARYNTEAFF.

The V gene is TRBV12-3 or TRBV12-4, the J gene TRBJ1-4; D is undetermined. Trimming took off 4 bases at V and 8 bases at J, with 11 bases between the two ends. CDR3 size: 13 residues. The CDR3 bases are TGTGCCAGCAGTTCCAGGCGAAACGAAAAACTGTTTTTT. Protein product: CASSSRRNEKLFF.

This chain connects TRBV7-2 to TRBJ1-2; possible D gene TRBD1, 6 bases. The V end lost 1 base, the J end lost 5 bases, and 8 bases lay between the germline ends. In germline, CDR1 is SGHTA, CDR2 FQGNSA. The CDR3 has 13 residues. The DNA for the CDR3 is TGTGCCAGCAGCTTAGACAGGGCTTATGGCTACACCTTC. It yields the protein CASSLDRAYGYTF.

V usage is TRBV6-6 and J usage is TRBJ1-2, with a possible D match to TRBD1 (5 bases). This CDR3 has 13 residues. The V and J ends lost 7 bases and 6 bases respectively, with 15 bases between them. Germline V gives CDR1 MNHNY, CDR2 SVGAGI (reference sequence). The CDR3 region has the DNA TGTGCCAGCACCATCAACGGGGCGAATGGCTACACCTTC. Translating it yields CASTINGANGYTF.

The CDR3 sequence: CASIWNEGGRKAFF. The CDR3 coding sequence is TGTGCCAGCATTTGGAACGAAGGGGGTCGTAAGGCTTTCTTT. The chain joins TRBV6-5 to TRBJ1-1; D is possibly TRBD1 (6 bases). From germline, CDR1 is MNHEY and CDR2 SVGAGI. V was pared by 7 bases and J by 11 bases, with 23 bases between. This CDR3 has 14 residues.